This T cell receptor beta chain was profiled in a study of PD-L1 blockade in urothelial cancer. Libraries were prepared by immunoSEQ multiplex PCR; TCRdb keeps only in-frame clonotypes and omits some of them. The sample has 70,000 to 75,000 clones, roughly 84% seen once. The V gene's germline CDR1 is LNHNV and CDR2 YYDKDF (reference sequence). Trimming shortened V by 0 bases and J by 4 bases, and 15 bases separated the two germline ends. CDR3 size: 16 residues. Stated time point: pretreatment peripheral blood. The source of this sequence is a woman between 65 and 79 years old with urothelial cancer. The sample here was PBMCs, taken around atezolizumab (anti-PD-L1) treatment. The gene calls are TRBV15 and TRBJ1-2; D is unclear. CDR3 bases: TGTGCCACCAGCAGAGATTTGGCCGCTGGAGGCTATGGCTACACCTTC. As protein: CATSRDLAAGGYGYTF.